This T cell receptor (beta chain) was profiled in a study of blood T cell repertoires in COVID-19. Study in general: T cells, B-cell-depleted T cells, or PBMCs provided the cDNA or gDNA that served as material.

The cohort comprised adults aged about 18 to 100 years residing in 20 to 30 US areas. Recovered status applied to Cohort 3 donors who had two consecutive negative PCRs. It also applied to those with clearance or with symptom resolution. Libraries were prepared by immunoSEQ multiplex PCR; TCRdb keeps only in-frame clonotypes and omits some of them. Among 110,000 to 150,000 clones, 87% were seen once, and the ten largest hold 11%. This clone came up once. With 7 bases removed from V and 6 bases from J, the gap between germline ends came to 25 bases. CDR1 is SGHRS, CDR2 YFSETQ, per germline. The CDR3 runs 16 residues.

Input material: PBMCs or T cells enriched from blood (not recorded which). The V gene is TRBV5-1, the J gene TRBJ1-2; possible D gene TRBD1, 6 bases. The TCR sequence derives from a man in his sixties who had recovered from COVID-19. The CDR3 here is CASFKGGSTGNHGYTF. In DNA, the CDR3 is TGCGCCAGCTTCAAGGGTGGGTCAACAGGGAACCATGGCTACACCTTC.